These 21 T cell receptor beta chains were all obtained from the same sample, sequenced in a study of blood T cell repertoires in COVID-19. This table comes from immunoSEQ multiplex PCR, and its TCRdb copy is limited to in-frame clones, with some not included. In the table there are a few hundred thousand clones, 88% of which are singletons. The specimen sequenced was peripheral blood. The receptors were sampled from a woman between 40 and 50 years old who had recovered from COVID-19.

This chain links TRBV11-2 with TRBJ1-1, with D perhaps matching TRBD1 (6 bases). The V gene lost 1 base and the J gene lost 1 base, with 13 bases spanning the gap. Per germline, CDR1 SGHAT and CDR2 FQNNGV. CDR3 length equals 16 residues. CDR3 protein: CASSLVGAAPNTEAFF. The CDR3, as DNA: TGTGCCAGCAGCTTAGTGGGGGCAGCTCCGAACACTGAAGCTTTCTTT.

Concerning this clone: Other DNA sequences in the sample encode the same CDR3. The DNA of the CDR3 is TGTGCCAGCAGCGTGACTGGGGGCGCTTCCTACGAGCAGTACTTC. Translation gives CASSVTGGASYEQYF. The chain uses TRBV9 and TRBJ2-7; D may be TRBD1 (6 bases). Trimming pared 2 bases from V and 1 base from J, leaving 13 bases between. Germline loops: CDR1 SGDLS, CDR2 YYNGEE. The CDR3 is 15 amino acids.

The CDR3 loop reads CASSIPPFGYTF. The CDR3 nucleotides are TGTGCCAGTAGTATACCCCCGTTTGGCTACACCTTC. The rearrangement links TRBV19 to TRBJ1-2; no clear D gene. The CDR3 contains 12 residues. Germline lookup yields CDR1 LNHDA and CDR2 SQIVND (reference sequence). V was clipped by 2 bases and J by 7 bases, with 8 bases between them.

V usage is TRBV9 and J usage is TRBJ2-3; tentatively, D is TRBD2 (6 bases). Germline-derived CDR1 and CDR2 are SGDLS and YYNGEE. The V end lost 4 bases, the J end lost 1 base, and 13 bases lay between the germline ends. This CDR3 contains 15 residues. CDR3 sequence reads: CASSPAGGGTDTQYF. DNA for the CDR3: TGTGCCAGCAGCCCCGCCGGCGGGGGCACAGATACGCAGTATTTT.

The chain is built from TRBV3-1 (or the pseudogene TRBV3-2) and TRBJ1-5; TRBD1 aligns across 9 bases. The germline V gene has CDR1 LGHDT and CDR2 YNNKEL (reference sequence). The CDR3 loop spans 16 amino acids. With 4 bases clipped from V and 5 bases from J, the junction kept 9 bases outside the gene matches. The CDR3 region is CASSPSPDRGDQPQHF. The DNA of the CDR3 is TGTGCCAGCAGCCCCTCCCCGGACAGGGGCGATCAGCCCCAGCATTTT.

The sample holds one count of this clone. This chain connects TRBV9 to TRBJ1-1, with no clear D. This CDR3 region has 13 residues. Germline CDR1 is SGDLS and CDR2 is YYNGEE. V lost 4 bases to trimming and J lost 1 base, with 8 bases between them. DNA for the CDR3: TGTGCCAGCAGCCCCCCCAAGAACACTGAAGCTTTCTTT. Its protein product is CASSPPKNTEAFF.

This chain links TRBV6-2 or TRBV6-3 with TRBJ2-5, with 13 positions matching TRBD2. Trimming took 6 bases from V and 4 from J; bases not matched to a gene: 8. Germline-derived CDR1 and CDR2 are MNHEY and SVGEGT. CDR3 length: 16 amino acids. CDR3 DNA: TGTGCCAGCAGCCCTGGACTAGCGGGAGCTCGAGAGACCCAGTACTTC. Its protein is CASSPGLAGARETQYF.

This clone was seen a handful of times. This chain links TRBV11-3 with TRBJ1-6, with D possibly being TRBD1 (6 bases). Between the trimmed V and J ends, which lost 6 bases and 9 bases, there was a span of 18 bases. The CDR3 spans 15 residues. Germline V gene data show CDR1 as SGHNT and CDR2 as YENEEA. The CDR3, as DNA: TGTGCCAGCAGACGAGATCAGGGGTCGGGTTCACCCCTCCACTTT. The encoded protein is CASRRDQGSGSPLHF.

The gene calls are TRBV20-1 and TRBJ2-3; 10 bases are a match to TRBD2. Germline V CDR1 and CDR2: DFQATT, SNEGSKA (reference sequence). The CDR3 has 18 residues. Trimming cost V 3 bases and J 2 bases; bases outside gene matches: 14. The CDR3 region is CSASFGLAGAWVTDTQYF. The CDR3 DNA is TGCAGTGCTAGTTTCGGGCTAGCGGGAGCGTGGGTCACAGATACGCAGTATTTT.

The CDR3 sequence is CASSPSRDTEAFF. CDR3 DNA sequence: TGTGCCAGCAGCCCGTCCCGGGACACTGAAGCTTTCTTT. The chain is built from TRBV11-3 and TRBJ1-1; D not certain. V lost 5 bases and J 3 bases, leaving 10 bases between the germline ends. Germline CDR1 reads SGHNT; CDR2 reads YENEEA. The CDR3 runs 13 residues.

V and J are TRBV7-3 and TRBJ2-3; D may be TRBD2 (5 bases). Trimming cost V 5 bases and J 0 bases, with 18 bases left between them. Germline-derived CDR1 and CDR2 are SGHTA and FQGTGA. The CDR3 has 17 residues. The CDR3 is CASSVGLWRTSTDTQYF. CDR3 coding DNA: TGTGCCAGCAGCGTAGGCCTATGGCGGACTAGCACAGATACGCAGTATTTT.

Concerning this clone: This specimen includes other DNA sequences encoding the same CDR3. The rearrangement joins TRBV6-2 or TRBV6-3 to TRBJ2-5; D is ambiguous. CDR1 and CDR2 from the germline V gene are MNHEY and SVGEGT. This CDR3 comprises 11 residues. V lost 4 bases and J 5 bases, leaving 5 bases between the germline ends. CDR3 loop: CASSFGETQYF. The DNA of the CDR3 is TGTGCCAGCAGTTTCGGTGAGACCCAGTACTTC.

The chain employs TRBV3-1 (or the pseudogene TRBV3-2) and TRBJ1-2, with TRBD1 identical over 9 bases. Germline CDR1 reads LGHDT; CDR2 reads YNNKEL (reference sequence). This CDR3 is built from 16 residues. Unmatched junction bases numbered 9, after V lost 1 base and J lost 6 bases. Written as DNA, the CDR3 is TGTGCCAGCAGCCAAGCCACCGGGACAGGGAGAGATGGCTACACCTTC. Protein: CASSQATGTGRDGYTF.

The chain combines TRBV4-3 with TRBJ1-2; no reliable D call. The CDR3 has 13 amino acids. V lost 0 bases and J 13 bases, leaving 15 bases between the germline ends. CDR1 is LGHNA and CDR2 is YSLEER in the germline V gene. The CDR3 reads CASSQDRGGPPTF. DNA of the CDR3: TGCGCCAGCAGCCAAGATCGGGGAGGTCCCCCCACCTTC.

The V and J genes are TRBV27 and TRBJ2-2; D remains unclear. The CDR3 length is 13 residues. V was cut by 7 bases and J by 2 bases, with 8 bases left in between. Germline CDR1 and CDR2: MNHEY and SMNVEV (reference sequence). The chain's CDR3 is CASTALNTGELFF. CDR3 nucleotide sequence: TGTGCCAGCACTGCGCTCAACACCGGGGAGCTGTTTTTT.

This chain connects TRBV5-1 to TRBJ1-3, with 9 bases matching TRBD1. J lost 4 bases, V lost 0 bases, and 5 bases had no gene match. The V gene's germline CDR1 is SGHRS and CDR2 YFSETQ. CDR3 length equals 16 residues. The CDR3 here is CASSLATGGMGNTIYF. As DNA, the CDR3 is TGCGCCAGCAGCTTGGCCACAGGGGGCATGGGAAACACCATATATTTT.

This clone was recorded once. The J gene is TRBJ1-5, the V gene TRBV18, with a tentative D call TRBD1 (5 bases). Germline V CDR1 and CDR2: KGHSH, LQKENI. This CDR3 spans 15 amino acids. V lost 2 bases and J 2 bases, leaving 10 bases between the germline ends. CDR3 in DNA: TGTGCCAGCTCACCAGAGGACACAGGCAATCAGCCCCAGCATTTT. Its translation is CASSPEDTGNQPQHF.

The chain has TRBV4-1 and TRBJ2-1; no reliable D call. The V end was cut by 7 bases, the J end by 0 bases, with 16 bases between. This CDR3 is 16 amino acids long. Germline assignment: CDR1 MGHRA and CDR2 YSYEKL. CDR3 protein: CASTPIALSSYNEQFF. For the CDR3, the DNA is TGCGCCAGCACCCCAATCGCCCTGAGCTCCTACAATGAGCAGTTCTTC.

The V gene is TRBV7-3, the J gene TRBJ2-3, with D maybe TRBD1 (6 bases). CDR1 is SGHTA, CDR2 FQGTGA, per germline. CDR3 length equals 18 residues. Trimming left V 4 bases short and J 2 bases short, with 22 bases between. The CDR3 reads CASSSWGQQGPVTDTQYF. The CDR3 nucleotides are TGTGCCAGCAGCTCATGGGGCCAGCAGGGGCCTGTCACAGATACGCAGTATTTT. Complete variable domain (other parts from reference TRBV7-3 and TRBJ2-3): GAGVSQTPSNKVTEKGKYVELRCDPISGHTALYWYRQSLGQGPEFLIYFQGTGAADDSGLPNDRFFAVRPEGSVSTLKIQRTERGDSAVYLCASSSWGQQGPVTDTQYFGPGTRLTVL.

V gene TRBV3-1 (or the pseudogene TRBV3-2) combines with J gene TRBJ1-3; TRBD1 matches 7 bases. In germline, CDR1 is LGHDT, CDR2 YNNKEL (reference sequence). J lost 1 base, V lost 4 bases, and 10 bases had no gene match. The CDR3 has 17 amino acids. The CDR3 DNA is TGTGCCAGCAGCCCCCTAGGACAGGCCCCATCTGGAAACACCATATATTTT. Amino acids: CASSPLGQAPSGNTIYF.

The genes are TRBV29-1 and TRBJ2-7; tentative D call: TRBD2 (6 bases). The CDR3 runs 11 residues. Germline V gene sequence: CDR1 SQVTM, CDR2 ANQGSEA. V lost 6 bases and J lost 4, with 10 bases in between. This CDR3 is CSVPGTYEQYF. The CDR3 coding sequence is TGCAGCGTCCCAGGGACTTACGAGCAGTACTTC.